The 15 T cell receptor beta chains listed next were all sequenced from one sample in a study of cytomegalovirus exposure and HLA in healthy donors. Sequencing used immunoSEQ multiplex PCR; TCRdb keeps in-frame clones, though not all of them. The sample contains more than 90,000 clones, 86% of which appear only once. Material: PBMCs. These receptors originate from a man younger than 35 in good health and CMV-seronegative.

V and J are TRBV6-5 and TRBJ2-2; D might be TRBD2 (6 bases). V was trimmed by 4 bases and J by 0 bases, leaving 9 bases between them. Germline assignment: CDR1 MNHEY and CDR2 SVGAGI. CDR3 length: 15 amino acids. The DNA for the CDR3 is TGTGCCAGCAGTTTGGTAGCGGCGAACACCGGGGAGCTGTTTTTT. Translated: CASSLVAANTGELFF.

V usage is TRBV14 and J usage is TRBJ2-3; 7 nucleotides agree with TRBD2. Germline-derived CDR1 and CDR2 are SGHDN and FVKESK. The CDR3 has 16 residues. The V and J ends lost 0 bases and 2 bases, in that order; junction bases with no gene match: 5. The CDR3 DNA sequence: TGTGCCAGCAGCCAAGATGCGGGAGTGGCCACAGATACGCAGTATTTT. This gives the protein CASSQDAGVATDTQYF.

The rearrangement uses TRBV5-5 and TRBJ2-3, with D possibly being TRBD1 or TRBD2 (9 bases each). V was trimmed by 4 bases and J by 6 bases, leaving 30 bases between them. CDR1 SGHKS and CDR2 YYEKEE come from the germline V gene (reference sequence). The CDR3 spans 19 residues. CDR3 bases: TGTGCCAGCAGCGGGACAGGGTCTAGGGCGGGGGGGGCTAGTGATACGCAGTATTTT. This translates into CASSGTGSRAGGASDTQYF.

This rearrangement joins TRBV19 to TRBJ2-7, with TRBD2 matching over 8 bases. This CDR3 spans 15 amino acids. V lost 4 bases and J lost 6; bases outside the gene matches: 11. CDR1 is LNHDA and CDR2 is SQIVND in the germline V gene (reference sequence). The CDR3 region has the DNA TGTGCCAGTAGTACAAGCAGCGGGAGATTCCCCGAGCAGTACTTC. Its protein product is CASSTSSGRFPEQYF.

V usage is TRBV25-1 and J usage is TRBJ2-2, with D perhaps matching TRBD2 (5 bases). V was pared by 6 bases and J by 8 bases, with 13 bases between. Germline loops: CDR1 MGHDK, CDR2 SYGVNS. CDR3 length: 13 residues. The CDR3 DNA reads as TGTGCCAGCAGGGGGTATGGGGAGGGGGAGCTGTTTTTT. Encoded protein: CASRGYGEGELFF.

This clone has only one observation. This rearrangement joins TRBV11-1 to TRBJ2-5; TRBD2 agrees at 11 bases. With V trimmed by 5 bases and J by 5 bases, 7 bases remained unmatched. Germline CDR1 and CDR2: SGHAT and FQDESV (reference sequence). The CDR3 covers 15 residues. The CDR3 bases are TGTGCCAGCAGCCCACTAGCGGGAGACCGGGAGACCCAGTACTTC. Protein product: CASSPLAGDRETQYF.

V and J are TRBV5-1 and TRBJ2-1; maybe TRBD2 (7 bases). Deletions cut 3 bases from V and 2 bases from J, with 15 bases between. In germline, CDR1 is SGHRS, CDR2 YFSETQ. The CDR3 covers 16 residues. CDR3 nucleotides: TGCGCCAGCAGCTCCGCGCCGGGGGGCCCCTACAATGAGCAGTTCTTC. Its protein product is CASSSAPGGPYNEQFF.

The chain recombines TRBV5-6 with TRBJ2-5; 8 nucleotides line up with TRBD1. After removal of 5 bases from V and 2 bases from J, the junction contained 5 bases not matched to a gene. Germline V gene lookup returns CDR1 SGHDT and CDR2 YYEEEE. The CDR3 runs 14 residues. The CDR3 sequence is CASSPGTGQETQYF. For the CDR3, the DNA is TGTGCCAGCAGTCCCGGGACAGGACAAGAGACCCAGTACTTC.

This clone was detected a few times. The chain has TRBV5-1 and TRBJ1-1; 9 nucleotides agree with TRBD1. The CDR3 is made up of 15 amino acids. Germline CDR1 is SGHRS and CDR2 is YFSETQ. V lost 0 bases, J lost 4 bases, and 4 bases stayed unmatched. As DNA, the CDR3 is TGCGCCAGCAGCTTGGAACAGGGGGCGATCACTGAAGCTTTCTTT. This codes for CASSLEQGAITEAFF.

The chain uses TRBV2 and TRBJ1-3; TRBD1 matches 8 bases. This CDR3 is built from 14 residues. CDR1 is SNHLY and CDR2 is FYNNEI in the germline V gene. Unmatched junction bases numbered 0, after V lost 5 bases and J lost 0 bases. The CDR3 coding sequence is TGTGCCAGCAGTACAGGGGGCTCTGGAAACACCATATATTTT. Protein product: CASSTGGSGNTIYF.

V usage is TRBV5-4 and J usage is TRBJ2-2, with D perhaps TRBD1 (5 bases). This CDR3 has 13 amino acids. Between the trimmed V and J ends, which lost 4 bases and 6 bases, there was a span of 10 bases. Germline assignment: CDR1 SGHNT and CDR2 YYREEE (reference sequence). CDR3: CASSETGAGELFF. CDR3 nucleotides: TGTGCCAGCAGCGAAACAGGTGCCGGGGAGCTGTTTTTT.

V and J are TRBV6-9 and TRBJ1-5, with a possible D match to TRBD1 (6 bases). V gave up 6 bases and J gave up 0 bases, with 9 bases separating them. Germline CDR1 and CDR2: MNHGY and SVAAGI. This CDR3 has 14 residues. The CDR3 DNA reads TGTGCCAGCAGCCGGGACAATAGCAATCAGCCCCAGCATTTT. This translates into CASSRDNSNQPQHF.

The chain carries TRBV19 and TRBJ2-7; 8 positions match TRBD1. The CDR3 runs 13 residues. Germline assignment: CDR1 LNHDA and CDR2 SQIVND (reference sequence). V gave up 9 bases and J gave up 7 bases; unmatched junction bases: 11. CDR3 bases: TGTGCCAGCAGACAGGGGTCGGCGAGAGAGCAGTACTTC. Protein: CASRQGSAREQYF.

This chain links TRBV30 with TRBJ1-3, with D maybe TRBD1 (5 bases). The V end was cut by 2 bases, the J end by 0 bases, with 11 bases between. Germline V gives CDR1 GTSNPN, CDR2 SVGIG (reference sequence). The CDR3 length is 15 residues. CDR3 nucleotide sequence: TGTGCCTGGAGTTGGGGGGGGAACTCTGGAAACACCATATATTTT. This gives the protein CAWSWGGNSGNTIYF.

The CDR3 reads CASSPPGYNEQFF. CDR3 in DNA: TGTGCCAGCAGCCCACCAGGGTACAATGAGCAGTTCTTC. The chain is built from TRBV6-6 and TRBJ2-1; perhaps TRBD1 as D (5 bases). This CDR3 spans 13 amino acids. Germline-derived CDR1 and CDR2 are MNHNY and SVGAGI (reference sequence). Trimming pared 6 bases from V and 4 bases from J, leaving 10 bases between.